This is a list of T cell receptor beta chains from one sample in a study of shared clonotypes between healthy human individuals. The assay was immunoSEQ multiplex PCR, and TCRdb's table has in-frame clones only and misses some. Of roughly 2.1 million clones in the sample, 85% to 95% were seen once. Source material: naive CD8+ T cells from PBMCs. These receptors originate from a man younger than 35 in good health. Some clones in this sample may be carry-over from other donors' samples. Each CDR3 is given with its conserved first and last residue. Fields, in order: V gene, J gene, D gene, CDR3 DNA, CDR3 protein. D genes are given only for firm matches.

TRBV9	TRBJ2-2	-	TGTGCCAGCAGCATAAGACAGGCCAACACCGGGGAGCTGTTTTTT	CASSIRQANTGELFF
TRBV10-3	TRBJ2-1	TRBD2	TGTGCCATCAGTGAGTCGATGGGACTAGCGGGAGGGAATGAGCAGTTCTTC	CAISESMGLAGGNEQFF
TRBV27	TRBJ2-1	TRBD2	TGTGCCAGCAGTTTACCTTCTACTAGCGGGAGTAAGAACAATGAGCAGTTCTTC	CASSLPSTSGSKNNEQFF
TRBV11-3	TRBJ2-5	TRBD1	TGTGCCAGCAGCTGGGGGACAGGGGGCGAGGAGACCCAGTACTTC	CASSWGTGGEETQYF
TRBV5-1	TRBJ2-1	-	TGCGCCAGCAGCACCGGAGTGGGGGGCGCTAAAGGGAATGAGCAGTTCTTC	CASSTGVGGAKGNEQFF
TRBV2	TRBJ2-3	-	TGTGCCAGCAGTGAAGCTTATGCAGGAGTCACAGATACGCAGTATTTT	CASSEAYAGVTDTQYF
TRBV14	TRBJ2-7	-	TGTGCCAGCAGCCGAAAGACATTAGCCTACGAGCAGTACTTC	CASSRKTLAYEQYF
TRBV7-9	TRBJ2-1	TRBD2	TGTGCCAGCAGCCCCAGGACTAGCGGGCAGTTCTTC	CASSPRTSGQFF
TRBV14	TRBJ1-1	-	TGTGCCAGCAGCCAAGTATCGTACAGGGCTCGGAACACTGAAGCTTTCTTT	CASSQVSYRARNTEAFF
TRBV27	TRBJ2-7	-	TGTGCCAGCAGAACTTGGGACCACAGGAGCTCCTACGAGCAGTACTTC	CASRTWDHRSSYEQYF
TRBV13	TRBJ2-5	TRBD2	TGTGCCAGCAGCTCAGGACTAGCGGAGCCCCAAGAGACCCAGTACTTC	CASSSGLAEPQETQYF